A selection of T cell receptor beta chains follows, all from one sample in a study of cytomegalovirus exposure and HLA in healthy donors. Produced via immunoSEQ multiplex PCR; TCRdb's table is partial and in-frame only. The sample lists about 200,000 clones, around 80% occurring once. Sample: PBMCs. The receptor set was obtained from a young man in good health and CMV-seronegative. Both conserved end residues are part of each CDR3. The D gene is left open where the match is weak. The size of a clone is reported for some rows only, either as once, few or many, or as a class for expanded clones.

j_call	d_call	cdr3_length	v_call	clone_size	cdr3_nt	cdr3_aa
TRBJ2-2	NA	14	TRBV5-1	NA	TGCGCCAGCAGCCCCTGGACAGACGCCGGGGAGCTGTTTTTT	CASSPWTDAGELFF
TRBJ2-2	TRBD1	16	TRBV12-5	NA	TGTGCTAGTGGTTTTGTAACACAGGGGGTCGCCGGGGAGCTGTTTTTT	CASGFVTQGVAGELFF
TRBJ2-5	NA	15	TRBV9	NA	TGTGCCAGCAGCGTTAGTCAGGGGAGGGTGGAGACCCAGTACTTC	CASSVSQGRVETQYF
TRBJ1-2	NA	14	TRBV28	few	TGTGCCAGCAGCAAGAGGCGGGAAGTCTATGGCTACACCTTC	CASSKRREVYGYTF
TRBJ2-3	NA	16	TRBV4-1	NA	TGCGCCAGCAGCCAAGATCGGGGGACAGAGACAGATACGCAGTATTTT	CASSQDRGTETDTQYF
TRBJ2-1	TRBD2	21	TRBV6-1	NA	TGTGCCAGCAGTGAATGGTTGTGGCTAGCGGGAGGTTCCAGCTCCTACAATGAGCAGTTCTTC	CASSEWLWLAGGSSSYNEQFF
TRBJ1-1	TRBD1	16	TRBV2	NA	TGTGCCAGCATGGAGGCTCGGGACAGGGGTAACACTGAAGCTTTCTTT	CASMEARDRGNTEAFF
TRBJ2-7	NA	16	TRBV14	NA	TGTGCCAGCAGCCAAAAGTCCGGCAGGGAAGTTTGGGAGCAGTACTTC	CASSQKSGREVWEQYF
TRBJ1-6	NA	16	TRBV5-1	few	TGCGCCAGCAGCGATAGACAGGACCACTATAATTCACCCCTCCACTTT	CASSDRQDHYNSPLHF
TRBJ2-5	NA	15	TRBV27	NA	TGTGCCAGCAGTCACAGGACGACGGTGTTGGAGACCCAGTACTTC	CASSHRTTVLETQYF
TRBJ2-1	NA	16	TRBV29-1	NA	TGCAGCGTTGGAGGGGGGGACGAAAGCTCCTACAATGAGCAGTTCTTC	CSVGGGDESSYNEQFF
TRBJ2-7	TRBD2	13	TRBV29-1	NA	TGCAGCGTTGGAAGTAGCGGGAGATACGAGCAGTACTTC	CSVGSSGRYEQYF
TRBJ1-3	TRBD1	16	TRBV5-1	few	TGCGCCAGCAGCTTGGATCCAGGGGGCGCGGGAAACACCATATATTTT	CASSLDPGGAGNTIYF
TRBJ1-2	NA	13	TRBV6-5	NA	TGTGCCAGCAGTTCCCGGACAGACTATGGCTACACCTTC	CASSSRTDYGYTF
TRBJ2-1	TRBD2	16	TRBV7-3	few	TGTGCCAGCAGCTCCCTTAGCGGGAGGGATAAGGATGAGCAGTTCTTC	CASSSLSGRDKDEQFF
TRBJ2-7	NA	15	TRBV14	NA	TGTGCCAGCAGCCAAGATCGTAGTAGCTCCTACGAGCAGTACTTC	CASSQDRSSSYEQYF
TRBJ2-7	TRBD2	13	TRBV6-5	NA	TGTGCCAGCGGGCTAGCGGGACCCTACGAGCAGTACTTC	CASGLAGPYEQYF
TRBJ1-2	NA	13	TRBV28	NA	TGTGCCAGCAGTTGGGGCGGGGCGCGTGGCTACACCTTC	CASSWGGARGYTF
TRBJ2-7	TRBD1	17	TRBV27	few	TGTGCCAGCAGTTTGACACCACCGGGACAGGGGTCGAACGAGCAGTACTTC	CASSLTPPGQGSNEQYF
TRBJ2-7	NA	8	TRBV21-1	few	TGTGCCAGCAGCCTCGGGGGCTTC	CASSLGGF
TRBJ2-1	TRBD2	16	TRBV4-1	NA	TGCGCCAGCAGCCAAGGGGGACTAAACGCCTACAATGAGCAGTTCTTC	CASSQGGLNAYNEQFF
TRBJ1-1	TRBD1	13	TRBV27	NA	TGTGCCAGCAGTCGGGGGACAGGGGAGTTGGCTTTCTTT	CASSRGTGELAFF
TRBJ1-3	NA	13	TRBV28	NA	TGTGCCAGCAGTTTGTACAGGGGAAACACCATATATTTT	CASSLYRGNTIYF
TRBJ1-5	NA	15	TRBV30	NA	TGTGCCTGGAGTGTAGAGGGCCAGAACAATCAGCCCCAGCATTTT	CAWSVEGQNNQPQHF
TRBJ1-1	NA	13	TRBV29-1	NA	TGCAGCGTTGAAGATGGAGGTGTTAGGGAAGCTTTCTTT	CSVEDGGVREAFF
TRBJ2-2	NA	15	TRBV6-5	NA	TGTGCCAGCAGTTACTCGAGCAGCGCGTACAGGGAGCTGTTTTTT	CASSYSSSAYRELFF
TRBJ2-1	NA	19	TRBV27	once	TGTGCCAGCAGTTTATTAATATGGGTTGTGCCCAAAGAGGGGGATGAGCAGTTCTTC	CASSLLIWVVPKEGDEQFF
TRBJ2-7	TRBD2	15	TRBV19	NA	TGTGCCAGTAGTATTATCGCGGGAGTACCTTCCGAGCAGTACTTC	CASSIIAGVPSEQYF
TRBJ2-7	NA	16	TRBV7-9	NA	TGTGCCAGCAGCTTAAGTAATTCACAGGGCCTATCCGAGCAGTACTTC	CASSLSNSQGLSEQYF
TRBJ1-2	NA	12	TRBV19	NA	TGTGCCAGTAGTCGGACAGTCTATGGCTACACCTTC	CASSRTVYGYTF
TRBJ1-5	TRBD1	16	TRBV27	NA	TGTGCCAGCAGTTTAAGGGGGGACAGGGGAGCTCAGCCCCAGCATTTT	CASSLRGDRGAQPQHF
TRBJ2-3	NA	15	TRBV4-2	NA	TGTGCCAGCAGCCAGGGGACACCCTCCACAGATACGCAGTATTTT	CASSQGTPSTDTQYF
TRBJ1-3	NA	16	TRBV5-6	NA	TGTGCCAGCAGCCCGGGGTTGAGGGGGATCGGAAACACCATATATTTT	CASSPGLRGIGNTIYF
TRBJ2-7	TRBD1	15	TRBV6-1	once	TGTGCCAGCAGTGTGGGGACAGGGGGATTGGGTGAGCAGTACTTC	CASSVGTGGLGEQYF
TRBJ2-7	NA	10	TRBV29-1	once	TGCAGCGTTGGGGAGGGGGTGCAGTACTTC	CSVGEGVQYF
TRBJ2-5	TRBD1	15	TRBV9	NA	TGTGCCAGCAGCCACGGGACAGGGGGTGACGGGACCCAGTACTTC	CASSHGTGGDGTQYF
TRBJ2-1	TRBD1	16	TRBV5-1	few	TGCGCCAGCAGCCCGGGTCGGACAGGGACGTACAATGAGCAGTTCTTC	CASSPGRTGTYNEQFF
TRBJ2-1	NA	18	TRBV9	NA	TGTGCCAGCAGCGGTATTGGGGCTCGGGGGAGAGCCTACAATGAGCAGTTCTTC	CASSGIGARGRAYNEQFF
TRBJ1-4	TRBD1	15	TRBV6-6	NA	TGTGCCAGCAGTTACTCCGACAGGGGGGGTGAAAAACTGTTTTTT	CASSYSDRGGEKLFF
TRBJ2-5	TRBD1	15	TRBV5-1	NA	TGCGCCAGCAGCTCGGGGACAGGGGAGGGAGAGACCCAGTACTTC	CASSSGTGEGETQYF
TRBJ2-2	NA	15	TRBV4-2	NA	TGTGCCAGCAGCGAAGGGGGGGGTGTTACCGGGGAGCTGTTTTTT	CASSEGGGVTGELFF
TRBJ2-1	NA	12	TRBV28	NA	TGTGCCAGCGGGGAGCTTTACAATGAGCAGTTCTTC	CASGELYNEQFF
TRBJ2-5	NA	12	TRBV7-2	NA	TGTGCCAGCAGCGATCAGGCGGAGACCCAGTACTTC	CASSDQAETQYF
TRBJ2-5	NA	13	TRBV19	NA	TGTGCCAGTAGTAGAGGGGGGGTGAAGACCCAGTACTTC	CASSRGGVKTQYF
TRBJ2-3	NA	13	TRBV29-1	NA	TGCAGCGTCCGGGACATAAACACAGATACGCAGTATTTT	CSVRDINTDTQYF
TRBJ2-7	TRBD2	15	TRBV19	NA	TGTGCCAGTCAAGGCCTAGCGGGAGTTAACTACGAGCAGTACTTC	CASQGLAGVNYEQYF
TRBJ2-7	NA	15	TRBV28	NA	TGTGCCAGCAGTTTTAAGGGGAGGAGCTCCTACGAGCAGTACTTC	CASSFKGRSSYEQYF
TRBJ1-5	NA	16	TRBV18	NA	TGTGCCAGCTCACCGACCCACAGGGTCGGGAATCAGCCCCAGCATTTT	CASSPTHRVGNQPQHF
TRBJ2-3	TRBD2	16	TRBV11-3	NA	TGTGCCAGCAGCGGGGGGCTAGCGGGGAACACAGATACGCAGTATTTT	CASSGGLAGNTDTQYF